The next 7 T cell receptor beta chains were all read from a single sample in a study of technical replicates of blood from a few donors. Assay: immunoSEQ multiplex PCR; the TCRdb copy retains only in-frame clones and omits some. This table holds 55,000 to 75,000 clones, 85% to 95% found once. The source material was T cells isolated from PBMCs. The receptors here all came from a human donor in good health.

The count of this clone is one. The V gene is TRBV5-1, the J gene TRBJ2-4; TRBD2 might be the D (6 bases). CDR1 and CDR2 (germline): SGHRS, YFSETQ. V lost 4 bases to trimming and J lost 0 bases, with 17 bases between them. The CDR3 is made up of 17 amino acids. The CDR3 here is CASSLRDSRRAKNIQYF. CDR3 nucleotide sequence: TGCGCCAGCAGCCTGCGGGACTCCCGACGAGCCAAAAACATTCAGTACTTC.

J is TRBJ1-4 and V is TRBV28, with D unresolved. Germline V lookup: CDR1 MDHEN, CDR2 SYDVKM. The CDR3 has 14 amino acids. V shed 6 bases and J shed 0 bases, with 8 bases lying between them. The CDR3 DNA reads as TGTGCCAGCAGCGACGGAGCAACTAATGAAAAACTGTTTTTT. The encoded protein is CASSDGATNEKLFF.

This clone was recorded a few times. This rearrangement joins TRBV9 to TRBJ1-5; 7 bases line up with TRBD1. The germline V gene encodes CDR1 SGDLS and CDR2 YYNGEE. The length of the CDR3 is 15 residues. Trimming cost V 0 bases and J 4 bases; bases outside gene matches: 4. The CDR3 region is CASSVGGGQNQPQHF. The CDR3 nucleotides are TGTGCCAGCAGCGTAGGAGGGGGCCAAAATCAGCCCCAGCATTTT.

This CDR3 is CASSVVSFSYNEQFF. In DNA, the CDR3 is TGTGCCAGCAGCGTAGTTTCCTTCTCCTACAATGAGCAGTTCTTC. The rearrangement uses TRBV6-5 and TRBJ2-1, with D hard to call. The CDR3 spans 15 residues. Trimming stripped 6 bases from V and 0 bases from J, with 12 bases between. From germline, CDR1 is MNHEY and CDR2 SVGAGI.

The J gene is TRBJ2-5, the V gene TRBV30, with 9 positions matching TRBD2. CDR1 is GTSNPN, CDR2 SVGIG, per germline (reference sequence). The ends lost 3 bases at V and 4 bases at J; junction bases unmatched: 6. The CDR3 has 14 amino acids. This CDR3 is CAWRAGTSPETQYF. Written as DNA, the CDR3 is TGTGCCTGGAGGGCGGGGACTAGCCCAGAGACCCAGTACTTC. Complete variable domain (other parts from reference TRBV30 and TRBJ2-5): SQTIHQWPATLVQPVGSPLSLECTVEGTSNPNLYWYRQAAGRGLQLLFYSVGIGQISSEVPQNLSASRPQDRQFILSSKKLLLSDSGFYLCAWRAGTSPETQYFGPGTRLLVL.

CDR3 DNA: TGTGCCAGCAGCGTAGGGCTAGTATCCTACAATGAGCAGTTCTTC. It encodes CASSVGLVSYNEQFF. The chain is built from TRBV9 and TRBJ2-1; D is unresolved. The CDR3 is 15 residues long. V was cut by 0 bases and J by 1 base, with 8 bases left in between. The germline V gene has CDR1 SGDLS and CDR2 YYNGEE.

The CDR3 nucleotides are TGCGCCAGCAGACGAGGCGGGGGCGACGAAAAACTGTTTTTT. Translation: CASRRGGGDEKLFF. V is TRBV5-1 and J is TRBJ1-4; a possible D gene is TRBD1 (6 bases). The V and J ends lost 5 bases and 8 bases respectively, with 16 bases between them. This CDR3 comprises 14 residues. CDR1 and CDR2 from the germline V gene are SGHRS and YFSETQ.